Listed here are 18 T cell receptor beta chains from one sample, sequenced in a study of blood T cell repertoires in COVID-19. Assay used: immunoSEQ multiplex PCR; TCRdb lists only in-frame clones, some missing. This sample carries 150,000 to 200,000 clones, about 85% of them seen once, and the ten largest clones take 5.5% to 8.5%. The sequenced sample consisted of peripheral blood. The receptors derive from a woman of 80 years or more in a cohort sampled during active or convalescent COVID-19.

V usage is TRBV14 and J usage is TRBJ1-1; D is possibly TRBD1 (5 bases). V lost 7 bases and J lost 4, with 13 bases in between. Germline lookup yields CDR1 SGHDN and CDR2 FVKESK. The CDR3 extends over 13 amino acids. The CDR3 coding sequence is TGTGCCAGCATGTTCGTAGGGGCCACTGAAGCTTTCTTT. Its protein is CASMFVGATEAFF.

The chain combines TRBV2 with TRBJ2-1; TRBD1 is a possible D gene (6 bases). Germline CDR1 is SNHLY and CDR2 is FYNNEI. CDR3 length: 13 residues. The V gene lost 3 bases and the J gene lost 4 bases, with 7 bases spanning the gap. The CDR3 region has the DNA TGTGCCAGCAGTGATAGGGGGTACAATGAGCAGTTCTTC. It encodes CASSDRGYNEQFF.

The sample holds one count of this clone. The chain carries TRBV6-1 and TRBJ2-3, with 12 bases that match TRBD2. With 3 bases clipped from V and 5 bases from J, the junction kept 6 bases outside the gene matches. Germline V gene data show CDR1 as MNHNS and CDR2 as SASEGT. The CDR3 extends over 16 amino acids. CDR3 DNA: TGTGCCAGCAGTGAGGTACTAGCGGGAGGTAAAGATACGCAGTATTTT. It encodes CASSEVLAGGKDTQYF.

The rearrangement uses TRBV6-1 and TRBJ2-5; TRBD2 might be the D (6 bases). This CDR3 contains 14 residues. Germline CDR1 reads MNHNS; CDR2 reads SASEGT. The ends were cut back, 0 bases at V and 7 bases at J, with 12 bases in the middle. The CDR3 coding sequence is TGTGCCAGCAGTGAAGCGTGGCAGGGAGGGACCCAGTACTTC. This sequence encodes CASSEAWQGGTQYF.

This chain joins TRBV27 and TRBJ2-5; TRBD1 might be the D (7 bases). Looked up from germline, CDR1 is MNHEY and CDR2 is SMNVEV (reference sequence). The CDR3 consists of 14 residues. V lost 6 bases to trimming and J lost 2 bases, with 13 bases between them. CDR3 amino acids: CASSRRGRQETQYF. The CDR3, as DNA: TGTGCCAGCAGCCGCAGGGGGAGGCAAGAGACCCAGTACTTC.

This chain joins TRBV30 and TRBJ2-3; possibly TRBD2 for D (5 bases). Germline lookup yields CDR1 GTSNPN and CDR2 SVGIG (reference sequence). V lost 2 bases and J 8 bases, leaving 26 bases between the germline ends. CDR3 length equals 17 residues. Written as DNA, the CDR3 is TGTGCCTGGAGTTTCTTAAGACTATTCCAAATAACCTCTACGCAGTATTTT. This translates into CAWSFLRLFQITSTQYF.

The chain employs TRBV3-1 (or the pseudogene TRBV3-2) and TRBJ2-2; D is perhaps TRBD2 (6 bases). V was cut by 1 base and J by 4 bases, with 10 bases left in between. CDR3 length: 15 amino acids. Germline CDR1 LGHDT, CDR2 YNNKEL (reference sequence). CDR3 sequence reads: CASSQVAGTTGELFF. Written as DNA, the CDR3 is TGTGCCAGCAGCCAAGTCGCGGGGACCACCGGGGAGCTGTTTTTT.

V gene TRBV28 combines with J gene TRBJ1-1; D is perhaps TRBD1 (5 bases). This CDR3 spans 18 amino acids. CDR1 MDHEN and CDR2 SYDVKM come from the germline V gene. The germline V and J ends were trimmed by 0 bases and 0 bases, with 17 bases remaining between them. CDR3 coding DNA: TGTGCCAGCAGTTTATGGCGCAGGGCAATCCCCTTGAACACTGAAGCTTTCTTT. Translated: CASSLWRRAIPLNTEAFF.

The chain couples TRBV3-1 (or the pseudogene TRBV3-2) to TRBJ1-1; possible D gene TRBD1, 6 bases. The germline V gene has CDR1 LGHDT and CDR2 YNNKEL (reference sequence). V was clipped by 4 bases and J by 0 bases, with 9 bases between them. This CDR3 has 14 residues. The CDR3 DNA reads TGTGCCAGCAGCCTAGGACAGATGAACACTGAAGCTTTCTTT. This encodes CASSLGQMNTEAFF.

This clone is a singleton in its sample. V usage is TRBV18 and J usage is TRBJ2-3; D perhaps matches TRBD1 (5 bases). The CDR3 runs to 15 residues. Trimming pared 1 base from V and 1 base from J, leaving 9 bases between. Germline lookup yields CDR1 KGHSH and CDR2 LQKENI. In DNA, the CDR3 is TGTGCCAGCTCACCACAGGCAGGGCGCACAGATACGCAGTATTTT. This translates into CASSPQAGRTDTQYF.

J is TRBJ1-2 and V is TRBV2; the D gene is possibly TRBD1 (6 bases). The CDR3 covers 14 residues. V lost 5 bases and J 2 bases, leaving 12 bases between the germline ends. Looked up from germline, CDR1 is SNHLY and CDR2 is FYNNEI. The CDR3 loop is CASSSQGLNYGYTF. In DNA form, the CDR3 reads TGTGCCAGCAGTTCACAGGGTCTAAACTATGGCTACACCTTC.

V and J are TRBV5-5 and TRBJ2-7; D possibly corresponds to TRBD2 (6 bases). Germline V gene data show CDR1 as SGHKS and CDR2 as YYEKEE (reference sequence). The CDR3 totals 15 residues. V was trimmed by 4 bases and J by 6 bases, leaving 20 bases between them. CDR3 loop: CASSLWAGSSPEQYV. The CDR3 bases are TGTGCCAGCAGCCTTTGGGCGGGGTCGTCTCCCGAGCAGTACGTC.

This clone was counted between two and nine times. The chain links TRBV3-1 (or the pseudogene TRBV3-2) to TRBJ1-1, with 7 bases aligning to TRBD1. The CDR3 sequence is 14 residues long. With 5 bases clipped from V and 1 base from J, the junction kept 4 bases outside the gene matches. Germline V CDR1 and CDR2: LGHDT, YNNKEL (reference sequence). CDR3 sequence (DNA): TGTGCCAGCAGCTCACGGACAGGGAACACTGAAGCTTTCTTT. Translating it yields CASSSRTGNTEAFF.

This chain uses TRBV6-1 with TRBJ2-2, with D maybe TRBD2 (5 bases). Germline CDR1 is MNHNS and CDR2 is SASEGT. The V gene lost 0 bases and the J gene lost 4 bases, with 9 bases spanning the gap. This CDR3 is built from 15 residues. CDR3 protein: CASSEALTTTGELFF. The CDR3 nucleotides read TGTGCCAGCAGTGAAGCGTTGACTACCACCGGGGAGCTGTTTTTT.

V gene TRBV3-1 (or the pseudogene TRBV3-2) combines with J gene TRBJ2-5; 12 nucleotides agree with TRBD2. From germline, CDR1 is LGHDT and CDR2 YNNKEL (reference sequence). Trimming at V came to 4 bases and at J to 4 bases, leaving 4 bases not matched to a gene. This CDR3 spans 15 amino acids. The CDR3 nucleotides read TGTGCCAGCAGCCCTAGCGGGGGGGCGAGAGAGACCCAGTACTTC. It codes for CASSPSGGARETQYF.

The chain has TRBV11-3 and TRBJ1-1, with 8 bases matching TRBD1. The V gene's germline CDR1 is SGHNT and CDR2 YENEEA. Trimming removed 4 bases from V and 5 bases from J; junction bases left unmatched: 9. The CDR3 is 15 amino acids. CDR3 region: CASSYPSRGRTEAFF. DNA for the CDR3: TGTGCCAGCAGCTACCCAAGCAGGGGGCGGACTGAAGCTTTCTTT.

The CDR3 loop is CATSRVAGTGIGYGYTF. CDR3 DNA: TGTGCCACCAGCAGGGTGGCCGGGACAGGGATAGGATATGGCTACACCTTC. The chain has TRBV15 and TRBJ1-2; TRBD1 matches 9 bases. Germline-derived CDR1 and CDR2 are LNHNV and YYDKDF (reference sequence). V lost 3 bases, J lost 5 bases, and 13 bases stayed unmatched. This CDR3 has 17 residues.

The V and J genes are TRBV6-4 and TRBJ2-2; D unresolved. The CDR3 extends over 12 amino acids. Trimming stripped 6 bases from V and 3 bases from J, with 5 bases between. Germline V gene data show CDR1 as MRHNA and CDR2 as SNTAGT. The CDR3 loop reads CASRAHTGELFF. The DNA for the CDR3 is TGTGCCAGCAGGGCACACACCGGGGAGCTGTTTTTT.